The 22 T cell receptor beta chains below come from one sample, sequenced in a study of cytotoxic CD8 clonotypes in ibrutinib-treated CLL. Profiling relied on immunoSEQ multiplex PCR, and the TCRdb table lists in-frame clones only, not all of them. Among about 160,000 clones listed, about 80% were seen once. Sequencing was performed on PBMCs, taken after 12 months of ibrutinib treatment. These receptors came from a human donor with chronic lymphocytic leukemia.

About this clone: The sample holds other DNA sequences that translate to the same CDR3. The chain is built from TRBV7-2 and TRBJ1-5; D may be TRBD1 (5 bases). In germline, CDR1 is SGHTA, CDR2 FQGNSA. This CDR3 is built from 15 residues. V was cut by 1 base and J by 0 bases, with 7 bases left in between. CDR3 sequence (DNA): TGTGCCAGCAGCTTAGACAGGTATAGCAATCAGCCCCAGCATTTT. As protein: CASSLDRYSNQPQHF.

The CDR3 region has the DNA TGTGCCAGCAGTTTTAGCGGGGGGGCCAGGTTGCAGTTCTTC. Protein product: CASSFSGGARLQFF. The chain uses TRBV28 and TRBJ2-1; 11 nucleotides match TRBD2. In germline, CDR1 is MDHEN, CDR2 SYDVKM. This CDR3 is built from 14 residues. The J segment lost 12 bases and the V segment lost 3 bases, leaving 7 bases of the junction unmatched.

This chain connects TRBV14 to TRBJ1-6, with 9 bases aligning to TRBD1. This CDR3 is built from 16 residues. V was clipped by 6 bases and J by 6 bases; unmatched bases: 9. CDR1 is SGHDN, CDR2 FVKESK, per germline. The CDR3 spells CASRPTGTGSNSPLHF. The CDR3 coding sequence is TGTGCCAGCAGACCAACCGGGACAGGGTCTAATTCACCCCTCCACTTT.

The V gene is TRBV29-1, the J gene TRBJ2-7; 10 nucleotides agree with TRBD1. V dropped 0 bases and J dropped 2; count of bases not matched to a gene: 4. The CDR3 extends over 15 amino acids. Germline V lookup: CDR1 SQVTM, CDR2 ANQGSEA. This CDR3 is CSVEDPGQGAYEQYF. The DNA for the CDR3 is TGCAGCGTTGAAGATCCCGGACAGGGGGCCTACGAGCAGTACTTC.

The gene calls are TRBV7-2 and TRBJ2-1; TRBD2 aligns across 9 bases. This CDR3 is 15 amino acids long. V was clipped by 3 bases and J by 15 bases; unmatched bases: 15. Germline V gives CDR1 SGHTA, CDR2 FQGNSA. The CDR3 DNA is TGTGCCAGCAGCTTTGGGCGGGCTAGCGGGGCCTCTTGGTTCTTC. Amino acid sequence: CASSFGRASGASWFF.

V and J are TRBV18 and TRBJ1-6; the D is unclear. CDR1 and CDR2 (germline): KGHSH, LQKENI. V shed 0 bases and J shed 11 bases, with 14 bases lying between them. This CDR3 is built from 15 residues. CDR3 sequence: CASSPPEEVATPLHF. CDR3 coding DNA: TGTGCCAGCTCACCACCGGAGGAGGTAGCGACACCCCTCCACTTT. Combining the CDR3 with reference TRBV18 and TRBJ1-6 gives the whole variable domain NAGVMQNPRHLVRRRGQEARLRCSPMKGHSHVYWYRQLPEEGLKFMVYLQKENIIDESGMPKERFSAEFPKEGPSILRIQQVVRGDSAAYFCASSPPEEVATPLHFGNGTRLTVT.

As for this clone: Other DNA sequences in this specimen translate into the identical CDR3. The J gene is TRBJ2-5, the V gene TRBV18, with D possibly TRBD1 on 6 matching bases. CDR1 and CDR2 (germline): KGHSH, LQKENI. The CDR3 sequence is 13 residues long. Deletions cut 2 bases from V and 5 bases from J, with 9 bases between. The CDR3 spells CASSPGGPETQYF. The CDR3, as DNA: TGTGCCAGCTCACCAGGGGGCCCGGAGACCCAGTACTTC.

This CDR3 is CASSQDTDLNTGELFF. CDR3 bases: TGCGCCAGCAGCCAAGATACGGATTTGAACACCGGGGAGCTGTTTTTT. The chain employs TRBV4-3 and TRBJ2-2; D unresolved. Deletions cut 0 bases from V and 1 base from J, with 9 bases between. This CDR3 contains 16 residues. The germline V gene has CDR1 LGHNA and CDR2 YSLEER.

The chain carries TRBV19 and TRBJ2-7; unclear D gene. The CDR3 sequence is 14 residues long. The V end lost 6 bases, the J end lost 7 bases, and 19 bases lay between the germline ends. Germline loops: CDR1 LNHDA, CDR2 SQIVND (reference sequence). CDR3: CASSSLGNIGEQYF. The CDR3 DNA sequence: TGTGCCAGTAGCTCCCTGGGGAATATCGGTGAGCAGTACTTC. The whole variable domain, filled in from reference TRBV19 and TRBJ2-7, reads DGGITQSPKYLFRKEGQNVTLSCEQNLNHDAMYWYRQDPGQGLRLIYYSQIVNDFQKGDIAEGYSVSREKKESFPLTVTSAQKNPTAFYLCASSSLGNIGEQYFGPGTRLTVT.

This chain joins TRBV6-5 and TRBJ1-1, with a possible D match to TRBD1 (5 bases). V shed 0 bases and J shed 1 base, with 9 bases lying between them. The CDR3 is 15 amino acids. Germline V gene data show CDR1 as MNHEY and CDR2 as SVGAGI. CDR3 protein: CASSYSGDPNTEAFF. As DNA, the CDR3 is TGTGCCAGCAGTTACTCGGGGGATCCGAACACTGAAGCTTTCTTT.

The V and J genes are TRBV28 and TRBJ1-5; D is unresolved. The V end lost 6 bases, the J end lost 2 bases, and 11 bases lay between the germline ends. Germline V gives CDR1 MDHEN, CDR2 SYDVKM. This CDR3 has 14 amino acids. CDR3 loop: CASRGGIGNQPQHF. As DNA, the CDR3 is TGTGCCAGCAGGGGCGGTATCGGCAATCAGCCCCAGCATTTT.

This chain uses TRBV30 with TRBJ2-3, with a tentative D call TRBD2 (6 bases). The CDR3 is 15 amino acids. Germline CDR1 and CDR2: GTSNPN and SVGIG (reference sequence). Trimming left V 1 base short and J 3 bases short, with 14 bases between. CDR3 in amino acids: CAWSAGNGRTDTQYF. CDR3 in DNA: TGTGCCTGGAGTGCCGGGAATGGGAGGACAGATACGCAGTATTTT.

CDR3 residues: CASSQDSLSGVYNEQFF. The CDR3 bases are TGTGCCAGCAGCCAAGATAGTCTGAGCGGGGTTTACAATGAGCAGTTCTTC. The chain recombines TRBV4-2 with TRBJ2-1; 7 bases fit TRBD2. Germline lookup yields CDR1 LGHNA and CDR2 YNFKEQ. Trimming cost V 0 bases and J 4 bases; bases outside gene matches: 9. This CDR3 has 17 amino acids.

The rearrangement links TRBV7-2 to TRBJ1-2; the D is unclear. Germline V CDR1 and CDR2: SGHTA, FQGNSA. The CDR3 runs 18 residues. The germline V and J ends were trimmed by 2 bases and 2 bases, with 21 bases remaining between them. The CDR3: CASSLMSAGRVGNYGYTF. The CDR3 nucleotides are TGTGCCAGCAGCTTAATGTCGGCAGGTCGAGTTGGGAACTATGGCTACACCTTC.

The V and J genes are TRBV28 and TRBJ1-5; D uncertain. The germline gives CDR1 MDHEN, CDR2 SYDVKM. This CDR3 is built from 15 residues. Trimming removed 7 bases from V and 0 bases from J, with 13 bases in between. The CDR3 nucleotides read TGTGCCAGCACTCCCCCGGCCTCTAGCAATCAGCCCCAGCATTTT. Its protein product is CASTPPASSNQPQHF. Full variable domain (outside the CDR3, taken from reference TRBV28 and TRBJ1-5): DVKVTQSSRYLVKRTGEKVFLECVQDMDHENMFWYRQDPGLGLRLIYFSYDVKMKEKGDIPEGYSVSREKKERFSLILESASTNQTSMYLCASTPPASSNQPQHFGDGTRLSIL.

The chain employs TRBV7-9 and TRBJ2-7; 10 bases agree with TRBD1. V was clipped by 5 bases and J by 5 bases; unmatched bases: 9. CDR1 is SEHNR, CDR2 FQNEAQ, per germline (reference sequence). The CDR3 sequence is 15 residues long. The CDR3, as DNA: TGTGCCAGCAGCCAGGGACAGGGGTTCGTCCACGAGCAGTACTTC. Protein: CASSQGQGFVHEQYF.

This clone showed up just once. The gene calls are TRBV7-6 and TRBJ2-2; TRBD2 aligns across 10 bases. Germline trimming cut 5 bases from V and 4 bases from J; bases unmatched to any gene: 10. CDR1 and CDR2 (germline): SGHVS, FNYEAQ. The CDR3 has 17 residues. CDR3 nucleotide sequence: TGTGCCAGCAGCGTGCAGCGGGAGGGCCAGGGCACCGGGGAGCTGTTTTTT. It is translated as CASSVQREGQGTGELFF.

The chain is built from TRBV5-4 and TRBJ2-1; D is unclear. Between the trimmed V and J ends, which lost 1 base and 5 bases, there was a span of 16 bases. This CDR3 spans 16 amino acids. The V gene's germline CDR1 is SGHNT and CDR2 YYREEE (reference sequence). CDR3 loop: CASSLSGLGSDNEQFF. CDR3 in DNA: TGTGCCAGCAGCTTGTCCGGGCTAGGCTCAGACAATGAGCAGTTCTTC. Filled out from reference TRBV5-4 and TRBJ2-1, the complete variable domain reads ETGVTQSPTHLIKTRGQQVTLRCSSQSGHNTVSWYQQALGQGPQFIFQYYREEENGRGNFPPRFSGLQFPNYSSELNVNALELDDSALYLCASSLSGLGSDNEQFFGPGTRLTVL.

This chain uses TRBV27 with TRBJ2-7; maybe TRBD1 (5 bases). Trimming took off 6 bases at V and 0 bases at J, with 12 bases between the two ends. The V gene's germline CDR1 is MNHEY and CDR2 SMNVEV (reference sequence). CDR3 length: 14 residues. In DNA form, the CDR3 reads TGTGCCAGCAGCCCCCGACAGAACTCCTACGAGCAGTACTTC. Encoded protein: CASSPRQNSYEQYF.

This rearrangement joins TRBV28 to TRBJ1-1, with 11 bases aligning to TRBD1. V was pared by 5 bases and J by 3 bases, with 5 bases of the junction left unmatched. The V gene's germline CDR1 is MDHEN and CDR2 SYDVKM. CDR3 length: 15 residues. The CDR3 DNA sequence: TGTGCCAGCAGTACCGCGGGACAGGGGGACACTGAAGCTTTCTTT. This codes for CASSTAGQGDTEAFF.

This clone is a singleton in its sample. The V call is TRBV13, the J call TRBJ2-1; maybe TRBD2 (5 bases). Germline CDR1 PRHDT, CDR2 FYEKMQ (reference sequence). V was trimmed by 3 bases and J by 5 bases, leaving 14 bases between them. The CDR3 spans 15 residues. The CDR3 DNA reads TGTGCCAGCAGCTTCTCCGAGCGGTATGACAATGAGCAGTTCTTC. It is translated as CASSFSERYDNEQFF.

The rearrangement uses TRBV4-3 and TRBJ2-1; 8 bases fit TRBD2. This CDR3 has 17 residues. In germline, CDR1 is LGHNA, CDR2 YSLEER. After removal of 0 bases from V and 9 bases from J, the junction contained 13 bases not matched to a gene. CDR3 loop: CASSQEAGFGGGGEQFF. As DNA, the CDR3 is TGCGCCAGCAGCCAAGAAGCAGGGTTCGGGGGGGGAGGTGAGCAGTTCTTC.